The clone carrying this T cell receptor beta chain was detected a few times. Its specificity is unknown. The isolated RNA, all of it, was reverse transcribed, so expressed TCRB transcripts were what got sequenced. TCRdb keeps only in-frame clones here, not all; method: immunoSEQ multiplex PCR. The sample has approximately 250,000 clones; roughly 13% are singletons. The sample originates from a study of beta chain features in type 1 diabetes. Overall study findings and caveats: Within each of all four CD4+ subsets, Type 1 diabetes patients had TCRB CDR3s that were moderately but significantly shorter.

V gave up 5 bases and J gave up 0 bases, with 11 bases separating them. The CDR3 spans 15 residues. The germline V gene encodes CDR1 SNHLY and CDR2 FYNNEI. The specimen was naive CD4+ T cells from blood. This chain links TRBV2 with TRBJ2-4; a weak D match, TRBD1 (5 bases). This clonotype was sampled from a woman between 40 and 55 years old in good health. This CDR3 is CASSPDTLAKNIQYF. The CDR3 nucleotides are TGTGCCAGCAGTCCGGACACTCTAGCCAAAAACATTCAGTACTTC.